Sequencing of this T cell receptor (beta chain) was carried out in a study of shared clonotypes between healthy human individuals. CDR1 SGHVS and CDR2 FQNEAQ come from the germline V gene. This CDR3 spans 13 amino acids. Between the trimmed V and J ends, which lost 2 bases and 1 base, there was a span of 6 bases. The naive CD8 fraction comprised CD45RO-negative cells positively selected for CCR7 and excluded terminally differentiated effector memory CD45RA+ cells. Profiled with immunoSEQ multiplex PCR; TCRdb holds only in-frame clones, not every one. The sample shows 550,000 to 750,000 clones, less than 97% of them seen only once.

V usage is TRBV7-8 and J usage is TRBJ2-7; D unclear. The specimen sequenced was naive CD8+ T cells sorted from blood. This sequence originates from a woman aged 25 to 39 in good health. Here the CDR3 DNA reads TGTGCCAGCAGCTTAACTCCTTCCTACGAGCAGTACTTC. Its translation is CASSLTPSYEQYF.